Following are 9 T cell receptor beta chains from one sample sequenced in a study of T cell changes during pregnancy in multiple sclerosis. Libraries were prepared by immunoSEQ multiplex PCR; TCRdb keeps only in-frame clonotypes and omits some of them. Among approximately 90,000 clones listed, 91% were seen once. Sample: peripheral blood, taken after pregnancy. These receptors were obtained from a female donor in good health, enrolled as a control in a pregnancy study.

The J gene is TRBJ2-4, the V gene TRBV4-3; 10 bases are shared with TRBD2. The junction had 7 bases not matched to a gene; V was cut back by 2 bases and J by 0 bases. Looked up from germline, CDR1 is LGHNA and CDR2 is YSLEER. The CDR3 sequence is 18 residues long. CDR3 protein: CASSQSLAGAGAKNIQYF. The CDR3 region has the DNA TGCGCCAGCAGCCAATCGCTAGCGGGGGCCGGAGCCAAAAACATTCAGTACTTC.

The chain carries TRBV29-1 and TRBJ2-5; no reliable D call. The CDR3 extends over 12 amino acids. V shed 4 bases and J shed 0 bases, with 6 bases lying between them. Germline values: CDR1 SQVTM, CDR2 ANQGSEA. The CDR3 region is CSVAGNQETQYF. The CDR3 nucleotides read TGCAGCGTTGCAGGAAACCAAGAGACCCAGTACTTC.

The chain combines TRBV5-4 with TRBJ2-3; 11 bases fit TRBD1. CDR3 size: 16 residues. The V and J ends lost 4 bases and 3 bases, in that order; junction bases with no gene match: 7. Germline CDR1 is SGHNT and CDR2 is YYREEE (reference sequence). In nucleotides, the CDR3 is TGTGCCAGCAGCCCTGGCTGGGACAGGGGGACAGATACGCAGTATTTT. Translation: CASSPGWDRGTDTQYF. Drawing the rest from reference TRBV5-4 and TRBJ2-3, the complete variable domain is ETGVTQSPTHLIKTRGQQVTLRCSSQSGHNTVSWYQQALGQGPQFIFQYYREEENGRGNFPPRFSGLQFPNYSSELNVNALELDDSALYLCASSPGWDRGTDTQYFGPGTRLTVL.

The rearrangement joins TRBV19 to TRBJ2-4; 7 positions match TRBD2. Germline CDR1 reads LNHDA; CDR2 reads SQIVND (reference sequence). The CDR3 spans 15 residues. The V segment lost 5 bases and the J segment 8 bases; nucleotides outside the gene matches: 12. As DNA, the CDR3 is TGTGCCAGTAGTCGGGGTGGAGCGGGGTGGGACATTCAGTACTTC. It specifies CASSRGGAGWDIQYF. Together with reference TRBV19 and TRBJ2-4, the CDR3 gives the full variable domain: DGGITQSPKYLFRKEGQNVTLSCEQNLNHDAMYWYRQDPGQGLRLIYYSQIVNDFQKGDIAEGYSVSREKKESFPLTVTSAQKNPTAFYLCASSRGGAGWDIQYFGAGTRLSVL.

This clone occurred many times. This chain uses TRBV4-3 with TRBJ2-1; 7 bases agree with TRBD1. Looked up from germline, CDR1 is LGHNA and CDR2 is YSLEER. Losses at the gene ends were 3 bases for V and 3 bases for J; bases not matched to a gene: 5. CDR3 length equals 15 residues. This CDR3 is CASSHRQGIYNEQFF. The CDR3 nucleotides are TGCGCCAGCAGCCACCGACAGGGCATCTACAATGAGCAGTTCTTC.

As for this clone: Mismatch with germline at one junction end may stem from a read error. The chain uses TRBV19 and TRBJ1-2; the D gene is possibly TRBD1 (5 bases). Looked up from germline, CDR1 is LNHDA and CDR2 is SQIVND (reference sequence). The CDR3 covers 11 residues. The chain's CDR3 is CASSTPRVPVF. The CDR3 DNA reads as TGTGCCAGTAGTACTCCCAGGGTGCCCGTCTTC.

This clone was detected only once. The chain couples TRBV14 to TRBJ1-2; a possible D gene is TRBD1 (5 bases). Germline V CDR1 and CDR2: SGHDN, FVKESK. This CDR3 contains 13 residues. Deletions cut 0 bases from V and 6 bases from J, with 8 bases between. The CDR3 region is CASSQDFRDGYTF. The CDR3 nucleotides are TGTGCCAGCAGCCAAGATTTCAGGGATGGCTACACCTTC.

The genes are TRBV7-3 and TRBJ2-3, with D perhaps matching TRBD1 (7 bases). The CDR3 sequence is 16 residues long. The germline V and J ends were trimmed by 5 bases and 8 bases, with 23 bases remaining between them. Germline V gene lookup returns CDR1 SGHTA and CDR2 FQGTGA. The CDR3 coding sequence is TGTGCCAGCAGCCAAACAGGGGCCGTCCCAGCGGGTACGCAGTATTTT. Protein sequence: CASSQTGAVPAGTQYF.

The chain joins TRBV4-2 to TRBJ1-5; 8 bases are a match to TRBD1. The ends lost 3 bases at V and 2 bases at J; junction bases unmatched: 0. Germline CDR1 and CDR2: LGHNA and YNFKEQ. This CDR3 has 14 amino acids. The CDR3 DNA reads TGTGCCAGCAGCCAGGACAGGGGCAATCAGCCCCAGCATTTT. Translation: CASSQDRGNQPQHF.